One sample yielded the 25 T cell receptor beta chains listed below, sequenced in a study of cytomegalovirus exposure and HLA in healthy donors. With 60 Vbeta and 13 Jbeta primers, the PCR was carried out. TCRdb's table, derived via immunoSEQ multiplex PCR, lists solely in-frame clones and lacks some. This table holds tens of thousands of clones, around three quarters found once. The specimen was PBMCs. The receptors here all came from a male donor in good health and CMV-seropositive.

This clone occurred a few times. V gene TRBV27 combines with J gene TRBJ2-7; 8 nucleotides match TRBD1. The germline CDR1 and CDR2 sequences are MNHEY and SMNVEV (reference sequence). The CDR3 totals 15 residues. Trimming removed 5 bases from V and 2 bases from J; junction bases left unmatched: 8. The CDR3 nucleotides are TGTGCCAGCAGTACGCATCGGACAGGGACCTACGAGCAGTACTTC. Encoded protein: CASSTHRTGTYEQYF.

V is TRBV7-9 and J is TRBJ2-3, with TRBD2 identical over 13 bases. The V gene's germline CDR1 is SEHNR and CDR2 FQNEAQ (reference sequence). This CDR3 contains 18 residues. Unmatched junction bases numbered 8, after V lost 5 bases and J lost 0 bases. The CDR3 region has the DNA TGTGCCAGCAGCCCCGGGACTAGCGGGGAGACTAGCACAGATACGCAGTATTTT. It specifies CASSPGTSGETSTDTQYF. The whole variable domain, remainder taken from reference TRBV7-9 and TRBJ2-3, is DTGVSQNPRHKITKRGQNVTFRCDPISEHNRLYWYRQTLGQGPEFLTYFQNEAQLEKSRLLSDRFSAERPKGSFSTLEIQRTEQGDSAMYLCASSPGTSGETSTDTQYFGPGTRLTVL.

V is TRBV7-9 and J is TRBJ2-5, with D possibly being TRBD2 (6 bases). CDR1 is SEHNR, CDR2 FQNEAQ, per germline (reference sequence). V was pared by 5 bases and J by 2 bases, with 15 bases between. The CDR3 is 15 amino acids. This CDR3 is CASSKAGTSQETQYF. The CDR3 DNA is TGTGCCAGCAGCAAGGCCGGGACTTCACAAGAGACCCAGTACTTC.

This rearrangement joins TRBV18 to TRBJ2-3, with a tentative D call TRBD1 (5 bases). Germline values: CDR1 KGHSH, CDR2 LQKENI. Trimming cost V 1 base and J 0 bases, with 11 bases left between them. The CDR3 runs to 16 residues. CDR3 amino acids: CASSPRPPGSTDTQYF. The CDR3 nucleotides read TGTGCCAGCTCACCACGACCCCCAGGGAGCACAGATACGCAGTATTTT.

In nucleotides, the CDR3 is TGCGCCAGCAGTTACAGCGGGACCACCTACAATGAGCAGTTCTTC. Its translation: CASSYSGTTYNEQFF. The chain has TRBV5-1 and TRBJ2-1, with 7 bases matching TRBD2. This CDR3 spans 15 amino acids. The V gene end was trimmed by 5 bases and the J gene end by 2 bases; junction bases not matched to a gene: 7. Germline V gives CDR1 SGHRS, CDR2 YFSETQ.

This clone occurred once. The chain is built from TRBV25-1 and TRBJ2-4; a possible D gene is TRBD2 (5 bases). The CDR3 is 17 residues long. Per the germline V gene, CDR1 is MGHDK and CDR2 is SYGVNS. The ends were cut back, 0 bases at V and 0 bases at J, with 12 bases in the middle. The DNA for the CDR3 is TGTGCCAGCAGTGAATATAGGTCGGGAATAGCCAAAAACATTCAGTACTTC. It codes for CASSEYRSGIAKNIQYF.

Of note for this clone: Within the sample, other DNA sequences also encode this same CDR3. The chain recombines TRBV18 with TRBJ1-1; TRBD1 is a possible D gene (6 bases). Trimming took off 3 bases at V and 1 base at J, with 6 bases between the two ends. CDR3 size: 13 residues. Germline V lookup: CDR1 KGHSH, CDR2 LQKENI. The CDR3 loop is CASSPTGNTEAFF. The CDR3 DNA is TGTGCCAGCTCACCGACAGGGAACACTGAAGCTTTCTTT.

V is TRBV11-3 and J is TRBJ2-7; 9 nucleotides agree with TRBD2. V lost 0 bases, J lost 3 bases, and 3 bases stayed unmatched. The CDR3 consists of 15 residues. Looked up from germline, CDR1 is SGHNT and CDR2 is YENEEA. This CDR3 reads CASSLDSSGNYEQYF. The CDR3 DNA sequence: TGTGCCAGCAGCTTAGATTCTAGCGGGAACTACGAGCAGTACTTC.

The chain uses TRBV9 and TRBJ1-4, with 8 bases aligning to TRBD1. Per the germline V gene, CDR1 is SGDLS and CDR2 is YYNGEE. This CDR3 contains 15 residues. J lost 7 bases, V lost 4 bases, and 9 bases had no gene match. In nucleotides, the CDR3 is TGTGCCAGCAGCACCCAGGGGGCGGGATCTGAAAAACTGTTTTTT. Its translation is CASSTQGAGSEKLFF.

The chain carries TRBV9 and TRBJ2-3; no definite D call. The V end lost 0 bases, the J end lost 0 bases, and 8 bases lay between the germline ends. Germline V gene lookup returns CDR1 SGDLS and CDR2 YYNGEE. This CDR3 comprises 15 residues. CDR3 loop: CASSVEALSTDTQYF. CDR3 coding DNA: TGTGCCAGCAGCGTAGAAGCATTAAGCACAGATACGCAGTATTTT.

This chain joins TRBV28 and TRBJ2-4; D remains ambiguous. Trimming removed 6 bases at V and 6 bases at J, with 21 bases between. The CDR3 spans 16 residues. Per the germline V gene, CDR1 is MDHEN and CDR2 is SYDVKM. The CDR3 bases are TGTGCCAGCAGCCCCTTCCCATATGATACATTAAACATTCAGTACTTC. Amino acids: CASSPFPYDTLNIQYF.

This clone has only a few counts. The chain has TRBV6-1 and TRBJ1-1; no clear D gene. CDR1 and CDR2 (germline): MNHNS, SASEGT. Trimming took 8 bases from V and 0 from J, leaving 13 bases between them. The length of the CDR3 is 14 residues. As DNA, the CDR3 is TGTGCCAGCTCGTACAGCATTATGAACACTGAAGCTTTCTTT. Translating gives CASSYSIMNTEAFF.

As for this clone: Mismatch with germline at one junction end may stem from a read error. Within the sample, other DNA sequences also encode this same CDR3. V is TRBV7-3 and J is TRBJ2-5; 10 bases map to TRBD1. Germline V CDR1 and CDR2: SGHTA, FQGTGA. CDR3 length: 17 residues. CDR3 amino acids: CASSLSRGQGTRETQYF. The CDR3 region has the DNA TGTGCCAGTAGCTTAAGTCGGGGACAGGGGACGCGGGAGACCCAGTACTTC.

This clone was seen only once. This chain connects TRBV7-9 to TRBJ2-1; 13 positions agree with TRBD2. Germline CDR1 and CDR2: SEHNR and FQNEAQ (reference sequence). CDR3 size: 16 residues. The V segment lost 5 bases and the J segment 3 bases; nucleotides outside the gene matches: 4. The chain's CDR3 is CASSPRTSGGYNEQFF. In DNA form, the CDR3 reads TGTGCCAGCAGCCCACGGACTAGCGGGGGCTACAATGAGCAGTTCTTC.

This clone was seen once. The V and J genes are TRBV29-1 and TRBJ1-1, with 7 bases matching TRBD1. The CDR3 extends over 12 amino acids. Germline V gene lookup returns CDR1 SQVTM and CDR2 ANQGSEA. V lost 6 bases to trimming and J lost 5 bases; unmatched junction nucleotides: 6. CDR3 amino acids: CSVAPTGTEAFF. The CDR3 DNA is TGCAGCGTGGCCCCGACAGGGACTGAAGCTTTCTTT.

The chain has TRBV19 and TRBJ2-6, with D possibly TRBD1 on 5 matching bases. Trimming took off 2 bases at V and 2 bases at J, with 10 bases between the two ends. This CDR3 spans 16 amino acids. The germline CDR1 and CDR2 sequences are LNHDA and SQIVND (reference sequence). The CDR3 is CASSIFEGAGANVLTF. In DNA, the CDR3 is TGTGCCAGTAGTATATTCGAAGGGGCTGGGGCCAACGTCCTGACTTTC.

The rearrangement uses TRBV10-3 and TRBJ2-7; 10 nucleotides agree with TRBD2. This CDR3 has 17 amino acids. Unmatched junction bases numbered 6, after V lost 0 bases and J lost 1 base. In germline, CDR1 is ENHRY, CDR2 SYGVKD. CDR3: CAISESWLAGASYEQYF. In nucleotides, the CDR3 is TGTGCCATCAGTGAGTCCTGGCTAGCGGGAGCTTCCTACGAGCAGTACTTC.

The V call is TRBV5-6, the J call TRBJ1-2; the D gene is possibly TRBD1 (6 bases). This CDR3 has 13 amino acids. CDR1 and CDR2 (germline): SGHDT, YYEEEE. V dropped 0 bases and J dropped 8 bases, with 11 bases sitting between them. The CDR3 region has the DNA TGTGCCAGCAGCTTGGACAGGGCGGACGGCTACACCTTC. Amino acid sequence: CASSLDRADGYTF.

The chain combines TRBV29-1 with TRBJ1-2; D is uncertain. V gave up 4 bases and J gave up 6 bases, with 18 bases separating them. The CDR3 covers 14 residues. Germline V gene lookup returns CDR1 SQVTM and CDR2 ANQGSEA. This CDR3 reads CSVVRSSGVDGYTF. The DNA of the CDR3 is TGCAGCGTTGTCAGGAGCTCCGGGGTGGATGGCTACACCTTC.

The chain combines TRBV15 with TRBJ1-2; 9 bases are shared with TRBD1. V trimming: 4 bases; J trimming: 7 bases; junction bases outside the gene matches: 10. Germline V gene lookup returns CDR1 LNHNV and CDR2 YYDKDF (reference sequence). This CDR3 contains 15 residues. CDR3 bases: TGTGCCACCAGCAAGACAGGGGGGGGAGACTTTGGCTACACCTTC. It specifies CATSKTGGGDFGYTF.

The rearrangement joins TRBV12-5 to TRBJ2-1, with D hard to call. Germline CDR1 reads LGHNT; CDR2 reads FRNRAP. Trimming took off 1 base at V and 0 bases at J, with 7 bases between the two ends. The CDR3 loop spans 15 amino acids. Here the CDR3 reads CASGLGESSYNEQFF. CDR3 nucleotide sequence: TGTGCTAGTGGTTTGGGAGAGAGCTCCTACAATGAGCAGTTCTTC.

CDR3 DNA: TGTGCCAGCTCCCGGGAACCCTATGGCTACACCTTC. Protein sequence: CASSREPYGYTF. V gene TRBV18 combines with J gene TRBJ1-2, with D unresolved. The CDR3 runs 12 residues. Germline assignment: CDR1 KGHSH and CDR2 LQKENI. V lost 6 bases and J 4 bases, leaving 9 bases between the germline ends.

The genes are TRBV11-2 and TRBJ2-1, with TRBD2 matching 8 bases. The length of the CDR3 is 15 residues. Per germline, CDR1 SGHAT and CDR2 FQNNGV. V shed 7 bases, J shed 5 bases, and the junction held 10 bases outside the gene matches. The CDR3 region has the DNA TGTGCCAGCACCCGGGGGGGGCGGGGGCACAATGAGCAGTTCTTC. This encodes CASTRGGRGHNEQFF. Full variable domain (missing parts from reference TRBV11-2 and TRBJ2-1): EAGVAQSPRYKIIEKRQSVAFWCNPISGHATLYWYQQILGQGPKLLIQFQNNGVVDDSQLPKDRFSAERLKGVDSTLKIQPAKLEDSAVYLCASTRGGRGHNEQFFGPGTRLTVL.

Here the CDR3 DNA reads TGTGCCAGCAGCTTATTAGCGGGGGGGGGCGGAGAGACCCAGTACTTC. It encodes CASSLLAGGGGETQYF. The rearrangement joins TRBV13 to TRBJ2-5, with TRBD2 matching over 11 bases. Germline V lookup: CDR1 PRHDT, CDR2 FYEKMQ (reference sequence). The CDR3 totals 16 residues. J was trimmed by 4 bases and V by 2 bases; bases with no gene match: 6. Variable domain in full (rest from reference TRBV13 and TRBJ2-5): AAGVIQSPRHLIKEKRETATLKCYPIPRHDTVYWYQQGPGQDPQFLISFYEKMQSDKGSIPDRFSAQQFSDYHSELNMSSLELGDSALYFCASSLLAGGGGETQYFGPGTRLLVL.

The chain couples TRBV4-1 to TRBJ2-7; D is perhaps TRBD1 (5 bases). Germline V gene sequence: CDR1 MGHRA, CDR2 YSYEKL. The CDR3 totals 17 residues. V shed 4 bases and J shed 2 bases, with 21 bases lying between them. The CDR3 reads CASSPSQIGVRAYEQYF. Written as DNA, the CDR3 is TGCGCCAGCAGCCCTTCACAGATCGGAGTCAGGGCCTACGAGCAGTACTTC.